This entry lists 27 T cell receptor beta chains sequenced from one sample in a study of blood T cell repertoires in COVID-19. This table comes from immunoSEQ multiplex PCR, and its TCRdb copy is limited to in-frame clones, with some not included. The sample has 200,000 to 250,000 clones, more than 80% seen once. The sequenced sample was peripheral blood. Every receptor here comes from a man aged 25 to 40 with COVID-19, enrolled during active disease.

The gene calls are TRBV5-4 and TRBJ2-4, with a possible D match to TRBD2 (6 bases). The CDR3 covers 14 residues. Trimming pared 4 bases from V and 5 bases from J, leaving 13 bases between. Germline CDR1 SGHNT, CDR2 YYREEE (reference sequence). The CDR3 is CASSPGPGENIQYF. CDR3 bases: TGTGCCAGCAGCCCCGGCCCGGGGGAAAACATTCAGTACTTC.

This chain uses TRBV27 with TRBJ2-5; TRBD2 aligns across 7 bases. Germline CDR1 is MNHEY and CDR2 is SMNVEV (reference sequence). Trimming removed 6 bases from V and 2 bases from J; junction bases left unmatched: 9. This CDR3 is built from 15 residues. CDR3 sequence (DNA): TGTGCCAGCAGGCCCCGGGACTATCCGCAAGAGACCCAGTACTTC. Residues: CASRPRDYPQETQYF.

V gene TRBV6-5 combines with J gene TRBJ1-5; D may be TRBD1 (5 bases). The CDR3 has 14 amino acids. V was trimmed by 2 bases and J by 4 bases, leaving 9 bases between them. Germline V CDR1 and CDR2: MNHEY, SVGAGI. CDR3 nucleotides: TGTGCCAGCAGTTACGGGGGAGGGAATCAGCCCCAGCATTTT. Residues: CASSYGGGNQPQHF.

The chain links TRBV24-1 to TRBJ1-2; TRBD1 matches 8 bases. CDR3 length equals 14 residues. The germline V gene encodes CDR1 KGHDR and CDR2 SFDVKD. Trimming removed 4 bases from V and 4 bases from J; junction bases left unmatched: 4. Here the CDR3 DNA reads TGTGCCACCAGTGAGGCGACAGGGGCCTATGGCTACACCTTC. Amino acids: CATSEATGAYGYTF.

This clone is labeled as medium-sized (0.01 to 0.1%). The rearrangement uses TRBV29-1 and TRBJ2-7; TRBD2 aligns across 7 bases. This CDR3 has 13 amino acids. CDR1 SQVTM and CDR2 ANQGSEA come from the germline V gene. Unmatched junction bases numbered 6, after V lost 5 bases and J lost 2 bases. CDR3: CSVTLADTYEQYF. CDR3 DNA sequence: TGCAGCGTTACTCTAGCGGATACCTACGAGCAGTACTTC.

The chain carries TRBV14 and TRBJ2-1; TRBD2 aligns across 9 bases. With 3 bases clipped from V and 7 bases from J, the junction kept 7 bases outside the gene matches. This CDR3 comprises 15 residues. The germline CDR1 and CDR2 sequences are SGHDN and FVKESK. CDR3 protein: CASSQVREGRNEQFF. CDR3 nucleotides: TGTGCCAGCAGCCAGGTGCGGGAGGGCCGGAATGAGCAGTTCTTC.

The chain uses TRBV5-1 and TRBJ1-4, with 10 bases that match TRBD1. Trimming removed 3 bases from V and 7 bases from J; junction bases left unmatched: 6. Germline CDR1 reads SGHRS; CDR2 reads YFSETQ. The CDR3 is made up of 15 amino acids. DNA for the CDR3: TGCGCCAGCAGCTACGCGACAGGGGGCGCTGAAAAACTGTTTTTT. Residues: CASSYATGGAEKLFF.

The CDR3 loop reads CANGQNYGYTF. DNA of the CDR3: TGTGCCAACGGACAGAACTATGGCTACACCTTC. V is TRBV2 and J is TRBJ1-2, with TRBD1 as a possible D gene (6 bases). Germline V CDR1 and CDR2: SNHLY, FYNNEI. The CDR3 totals 11 residues. The V gene lost 10 bases and the J gene lost 2 bases, with 8 bases spanning the gap.

The genes are TRBV2 and TRBJ1-2; a possible D gene is TRBD1 (5 bases). Germline CDR1 and CDR2: SNHLY and FYNNEI. V dropped 1 base and J dropped 3 bases, with 12 bases sitting between them. The CDR3 runs to 15 residues. The CDR3 reads CASSEVQGLDYGYTF. The CDR3 nucleotides read TGTGCCAGCAGTGAAGTCCAGGGCCTTGACTATGGCTACACCTTC.

Details on this clone: The identical CDR3 is also encoded by other nucleotide sequences in the sample. V usage is TRBV18 and J usage is TRBJ2-7; 7 bases agree with TRBD1. Germline V CDR1 and CDR2: KGHSH, LQKENI. J lost 3 bases, V lost 3 bases, and 2 bases had no gene match. This CDR3 contains 13 residues. Here the CDR3 reads CASSPGQFYEQYF. For the CDR3, the DNA is TGTGCCAGCTCACCGGGACAGTTCTACGAGCAGTACTTC.

This sequence joins TRBV13 and TRBJ2-3, with 11 bases identical to TRBD2. The junction had 6 bases not matched to a gene; V was cut back by 4 bases and J by 3 bases. CDR3 length equals 16 residues. The germline V gene encodes CDR1 PRHDT and CDR2 FYEKMQ (reference sequence). The CDR3 sequence is CASSWLAGGQTDTQYF. CDR3 coding DNA: TGTGCCAGCAGCTGGTTAGCGGGAGGGCAGACAGATACGCAGTATTTT.

This sequence joins TRBV11-1 and TRBJ1-2; D unresolved. The CDR3 loop spans 13 amino acids. Germline CDR1 is SGHAT and CDR2 is FQDESV (reference sequence). V dropped 0 bases and J dropped 8 bases, with 10 bases sitting between them. CDR3: CASSLADRSGYTF. DNA for the CDR3: TGTGCCAGCAGCTTAGCTGACCGGAGCGGCTACACCTTC.

Notes on this clone: Other DNA sequences of this sample code for an identical CDR3. The chain links TRBV12-3 or TRBV12-4 to TRBJ1-5; D not resolved. The CDR3 is made up of 13 amino acids. Trimming took 3 bases from V and 5 from J, leaving 8 bases between them. The CDR3 sequence: CASSFSGYQPQHF. DNA of the CDR3: TGTGCCAGCAGTTTCTCGGGATATCAGCCCCAGCATTTT.

This chain links TRBV6-5 with TRBJ2-7, with TRBD1 as a possible D gene (5 bases). The V end lost 4 bases, the J end lost 2 bases, and 9 bases lay between the germline ends. The germline CDR1 and CDR2 sequences are MNHEY and SVGAGI. CDR3 length: 13 amino acids. CDR3 coding DNA: TGTGCCAGCAGTTTAGGGGAAGCCTACGAGCAGTACTTC. Translated, it gives CASSLGEAYEQYF.

V gene TRBV9 combines with J gene TRBJ1-2; D is ambiguous. Between the trimmed V and J ends, which lost 6 bases and 0 bases, there was a span of 9 bases. Per the germline V gene, CDR1 is SGDLS and CDR2 is YYNGEE. The CDR3 is 13 amino acids. CDR3 bases: TGTGCCAGCACGTACACCTCTAACTATGGCTACACCTTC. Amino acid sequence: CASTYTSNYGYTF.

CDR3 amino acids: CASILDSPTGELFF. CDR3 DNA: TGTGCCAGCATCTTAGACAGCCCCACCGGGGAGCTGTTTTTT. J is TRBJ2-2 and V is TRBV6-6; a weak D match, TRBD1 (5 bases). The length of the CDR3 is 14 residues. Trimming removed 7 bases from V and 4 bases from J, with 13 bases in between. Germline assignment: CDR1 MNHNY and CDR2 SVGAGI (reference sequence).

This clone was observed once. The chain couples TRBV13 to TRBJ2-2; 7 bases are shared with TRBD2. The CDR3 covers 16 residues. The germline gives CDR1 PRHDT, CDR2 FYEKMQ (reference sequence). The junction had 8 bases not matched to a gene; V was cut back by 4 bases and J by 3 bases. The CDR3 coding sequence is TGTGCCAGCAGCTCTTACTCGGGGGGAGACACCGGGGAGCTGTTTTTT. This gives the protein CASSSYSGGDTGELFF.

The chain uses TRBV24-1 and TRBJ2-2; D gene uncertain. The CDR3 has 15 residues. Germline V gives CDR1 KGHDR, CDR2 SFDVKD. Trimming took 5 bases from V and 0 from J, leaving 9 bases between them. CDR3 coding DNA: TGTGCCACCAGTGGGGCAGGAACGAACACCGGGGAGCTGTTTTTT. Translation gives CATSGAGTNTGELFF.

The chain is built from TRBV10-3 and TRBJ2-7, with 11 bases lining up with TRBD2. The J segment lost 2 bases and the V segment lost 5 bases, leaving 11 bases of the junction unmatched. The CDR3 spans 17 residues. The V gene's germline CDR1 is ENHRY and CDR2 SYGVKD. The CDR3 DNA reads TGTGCCATCAGTTCCCGGTCGGGACTAGCGGCCACCTACGAGCAGTACTTC. This gives the protein CAISSRSGLAATYEQYF.

The rearrangement uses TRBV27 and TRBJ2-1, with 11 bases that match TRBD2. V shed 5 bases and J 6 bases; nucleotides not matched to a gene: 6. Germline values: CDR1 MNHEY, CDR2 SMNVEV (reference sequence). The CDR3 is 15 residues long. CDR3 protein: CASSVTSGSINEQFF. Here the CDR3 DNA reads TGTGCCAGCAGTGTTACTAGCGGGAGTATCAATGAGCAGTTCTTC.

This clone was recorded only once. In DNA form, the CDR3 reads TGTGCCAGCAGCCAAGCCGCAGGGTCTGAAGCTTTCTTT. Protein: CASSQAAGSEAFF. The rearrangement uses TRBV16 and TRBJ1-1, with a possible D match to TRBD1 (5 bases). The CDR3 sequence is 13 residues long. Germline V gene lookup returns CDR1 KGHSY and CDR2 FQNENV. V shed 2 bases and J shed 6 bases, with 10 bases lying between them.

V usage is TRBV27 and J usage is TRBJ1-1; maybe TRBD1 (5 bases). The CDR3 is 14 residues long. Germline values: CDR1 MNHEY, CDR2 SMNVEV (reference sequence). V gave up 2 bases and J gave up 1 base, with 8 bases separating them. The DNA of the CDR3 is TGTGCCAGCAGTTTAAAGACAGCGAACACTGAAGCTTTCTTT. Its translation is CASSLKTANTEAFF.

The V and J genes are TRBV19 and TRBJ1-1; the D is unclear. The CDR3 runs to 14 residues. Germline V gene sequence: CDR1 LNHDA, CDR2 SQIVND (reference sequence). The V gene lost 5 bases and the J gene lost 0 bases, with 10 bases spanning the gap. The CDR3 DNA reads TGTGCCAGTAGTTGGCAGTCCATGAACACTGAAGCTTTCTTT. This gives the protein CASSWQSMNTEAFF.

The chain combines TRBV4-1 with TRBJ1-5; no reliable D call. V lost 2 bases, J lost 7 bases, and 15 bases lay in between. The CDR3 extends over 15 amino acids. Germline V CDR1 and CDR2: MGHRA, YSYEKL. As DNA, the CDR3 is TGCGCCAGCAGCCAATTCTTTACAGTGTCACAGCCCCAGCATTTT. Protein: CASSQFFTVSQPQHF.

The V gene is TRBV6-6, the J gene TRBJ1-3; no firm D call. V was shortened by 7 bases and J by 2 bases, with 6 bases between the two germline ends. This CDR3 spans 12 amino acids. Germline V gives CDR1 MNHNY, CDR2 SVGAGI (reference sequence). CDR3 nucleotides: TGTGCCAGCATCCAGGCTGGAAACACCATATATTTT. The encoded protein is CASIQAGNTIYF.

The chain employs TRBV5-1 and TRBJ1-2; perhaps TRBD1 as D (5 bases). Germline lookup yields CDR1 SGHRS and CDR2 YFSETQ. The CDR3 length is 13 residues. Trimming took off 1 base at V and 6 bases at J, with 10 bases between the two ends. DNA for the CDR3: TGCGCCAGCAGCTTGAATTCAGGGAATGGCTACACCTTC. It codes for CASSLNSGNGYTF. Full variable domain (rest looked up from reference TRBV5-1 and TRBJ1-2): KAGVTQTPRYLIKTRGQQVTLSCSPISGHRSVSWYQQTPGQGLQFLFEYFSETQRNKGNFPGRFSGRQFSNSRSEMNVSTLELGDSALYLCASSLNSGNGYTFGSGTRLTVV.

The chain uses TRBV7-9 and TRBJ2-3; 10 bases are a match to TRBD2. Germline V gives CDR1 SEHNR, CDR2 FQNEAQ (reference sequence). V trimming: 4 bases; J trimming: 4 bases; junction bases outside the gene matches: 5. The CDR3 is 15 amino acids. The CDR3, as DNA: TGTGCCAGCAGCTCGGGACTAGCGAAACCAGATACGCAGTATTTT. It is translated as CASSSGLAKPDTQYF.